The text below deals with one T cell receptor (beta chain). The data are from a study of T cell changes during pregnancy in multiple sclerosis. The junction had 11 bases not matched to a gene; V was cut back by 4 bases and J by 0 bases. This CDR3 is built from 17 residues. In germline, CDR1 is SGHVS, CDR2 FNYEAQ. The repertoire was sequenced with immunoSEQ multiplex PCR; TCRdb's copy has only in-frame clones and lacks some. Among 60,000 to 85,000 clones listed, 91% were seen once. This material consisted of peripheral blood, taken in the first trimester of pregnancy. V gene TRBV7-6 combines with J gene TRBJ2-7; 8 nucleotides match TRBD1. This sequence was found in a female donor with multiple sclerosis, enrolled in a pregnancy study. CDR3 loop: CASSSPAGQVTSYEQYF. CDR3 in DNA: TGTGCCAGCAGCTCCCCGGCGGGACAGGTTACCTCCTACGAGCAGTACTTC.